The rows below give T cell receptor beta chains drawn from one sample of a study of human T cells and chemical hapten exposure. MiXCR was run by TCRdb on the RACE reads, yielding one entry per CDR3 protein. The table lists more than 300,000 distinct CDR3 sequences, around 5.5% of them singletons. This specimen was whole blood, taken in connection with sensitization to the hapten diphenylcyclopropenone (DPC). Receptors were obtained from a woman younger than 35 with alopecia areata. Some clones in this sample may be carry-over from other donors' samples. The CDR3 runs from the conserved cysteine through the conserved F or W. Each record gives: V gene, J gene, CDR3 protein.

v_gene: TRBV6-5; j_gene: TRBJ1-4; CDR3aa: CASSYSTDPDGDNEKLFF
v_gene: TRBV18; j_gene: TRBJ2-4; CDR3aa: CASSPRQGAKNIQYF
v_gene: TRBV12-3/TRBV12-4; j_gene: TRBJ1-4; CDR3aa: CASSLAGAGEKLFF
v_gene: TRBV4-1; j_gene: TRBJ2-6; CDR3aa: CASSQWDRGPGANVLTF
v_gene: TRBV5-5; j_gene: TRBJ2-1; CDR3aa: CASSLRDSISYNEQFF
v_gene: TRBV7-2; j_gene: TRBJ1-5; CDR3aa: CASSSRDRGQPQHF
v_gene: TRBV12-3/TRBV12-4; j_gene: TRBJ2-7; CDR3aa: CASSLYDEQYF
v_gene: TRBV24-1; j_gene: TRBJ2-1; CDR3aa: CATSDFRGISYNEQFF
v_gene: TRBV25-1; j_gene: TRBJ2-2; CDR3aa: CASSAWDAGGELFF
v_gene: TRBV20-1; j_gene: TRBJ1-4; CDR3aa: CSARDRQGGEKLFF
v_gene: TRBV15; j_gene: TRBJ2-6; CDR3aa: CATSLEGASGANVLTF
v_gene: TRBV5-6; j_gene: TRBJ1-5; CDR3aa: CASSSGTGGGNQPQHF
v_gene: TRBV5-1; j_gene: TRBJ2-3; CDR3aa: CASSSGGPTDTQYF
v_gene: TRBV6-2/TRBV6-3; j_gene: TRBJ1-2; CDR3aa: CASRPRQNYGYTF
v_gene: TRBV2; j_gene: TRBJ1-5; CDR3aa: CASSAEQGLTTNQPQHF
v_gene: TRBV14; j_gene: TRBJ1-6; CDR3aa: CASSQVAGGAYNSPLHF
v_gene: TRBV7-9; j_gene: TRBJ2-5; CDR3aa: CASSRALETQYF
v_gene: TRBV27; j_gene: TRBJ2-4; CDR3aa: CASSPTLAGLAKNIQYF
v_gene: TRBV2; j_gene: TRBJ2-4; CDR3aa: CASQGEAIQYF
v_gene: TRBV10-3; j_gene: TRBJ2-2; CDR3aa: CAINTGQGNTGELFF
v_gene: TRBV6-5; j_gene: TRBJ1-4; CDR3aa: CASSFQGSGPLWELFF
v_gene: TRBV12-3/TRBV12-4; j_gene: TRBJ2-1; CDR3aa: CASRQGQSGGEQFF
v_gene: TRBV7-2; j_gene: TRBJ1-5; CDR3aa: CASSFWGQFGGQPQHF
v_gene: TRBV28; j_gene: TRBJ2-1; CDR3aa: CASSLRGSLDNEQFF
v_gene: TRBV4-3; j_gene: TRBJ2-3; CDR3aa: CASSQGSSKEGGYTQYF
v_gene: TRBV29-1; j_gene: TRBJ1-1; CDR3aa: CSAQDTEAFF
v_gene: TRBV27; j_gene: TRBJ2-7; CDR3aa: CASSLAGQVYEQYF
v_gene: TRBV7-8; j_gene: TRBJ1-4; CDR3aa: CASSLEGGRANEKLFF
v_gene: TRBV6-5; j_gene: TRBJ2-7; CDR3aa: CASSEFRQGSEEQYF
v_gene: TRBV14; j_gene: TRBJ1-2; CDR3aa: CASSHLDRANYGYTF
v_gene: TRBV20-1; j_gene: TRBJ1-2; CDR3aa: CSATSLGRRFYGYTF
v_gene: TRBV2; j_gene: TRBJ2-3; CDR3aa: CASSAGLGPDTQYF
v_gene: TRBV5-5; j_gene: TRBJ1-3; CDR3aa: CASSSAGGLGNTIYF
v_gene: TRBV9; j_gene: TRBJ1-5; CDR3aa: CASSATGADQPQHF
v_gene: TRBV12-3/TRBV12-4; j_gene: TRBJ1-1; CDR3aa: CASRYLDGLPTEAFF
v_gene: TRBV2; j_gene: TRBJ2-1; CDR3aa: CASSEEEEQFF
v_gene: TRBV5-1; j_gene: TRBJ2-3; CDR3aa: CASSFFGAYTDTQYF